This T cell receptor (beta chain) was obtained from a study of response to subunit inactivated influenza vaccine. Study conclusions and caveats: Seasonal influenza vaccination, on each occasion, was suggested by the authors to recruit few new T cells.

The J segment lost 0 bases and the V segment lost 3 bases, leaving 7 bases of the junction unmatched. Germline V gives CDR1 DFQATT, CDR2 SNEGSKA (reference sequence). The CDR3 runs 17 residues. A single record per CDR3 protein comes from TCRdb applying MiXCR to the RT-PCR reads. The sample lists hundreds of thousands of distinct CDR3 sequences, over 10% occurring once. This clonotype was seen a few times. The target antigen is unknown. The sample consisted of PBMCs from blood, taken about 40 days after vaccination. The chain employs TRBV20-1 and TRBJ2-1; the match to TRBD2 covers 11 bases. This clonotype was obtained from a man aged 45-60 years who received an inactivated influenza vaccine. CDR3 residues: CSARASGRISSYNEQFF. The CDR3 region has the DNA TGCAGTGCTAGGGCTAGCGGGAGGATCAGCTCCTACAATGAGCAGTTCTTC.